These T cell receptor beta chains were read from a single sample in a study of blood T cells in healthy people across ages. Each CDR3 protein is one row after TCRdb ran MiXCR on the 5' RACE reads. The sample carries about 640,000 distinct CDR3 sequences, roughly 58% recorded once. The specimen was blood. The source is a man aged 55 to 70 in good health. Each CDR3 is given with its conserved first and last residue. Each record gives: J gene, D gene, V gene, clone size, CDR3 DNA, CDR3 protein. The D gene is left open where the match is weak. Rows may omit the clone size; those that give it use once, few, many or a size class.

j_gene: TRBJ2-5; d_gene: TRBD2; v_gene: TRBV25-1; abundance: few; CDR3nt: TGTGCCAGCCCCAGGGAGGGTCTAGCGGGGGACCAAGAGACCCAGTACTTC; CDR3aa: CASPREGLAGDQETQYF
j_gene: TRBJ1-5; d_gene: TRBD1; v_gene: TRBV7-2; abundance: -; CDR3nt: TGTGCCAGCAGCTTAGCGGCAGGGGGCCTCCGGCAGCCCCAGCATTTT; CDR3aa: CASSLAAGGLRQPQHF
j_gene: TRBJ2-5; d_gene: -; v_gene: TRBV3-1; abundance: -; CDR3nt: TGTGCCAGCAGAAGGGAGCGGAAAGAGACCCAGTACTTC; CDR3aa: CASRRERKETQYF
j_gene: TRBJ1-1; d_gene: TRBD1; v_gene: TRBV20-1; abundance: -; CDR3nt: TGCAGTGCTAGGAACAGGGGGCAGCGGGAGGGGAACACTGAAGCTTTCTTT; CDR3aa: CSARNRGQREGNTEAFF
j_gene: TRBJ1-1; d_gene: -; v_gene: TRBV9; abundance: -; CDR3nt: TGTGCCAGCAGCTCAGGGGAGGGGAGGGCTGAAGCTTTCTTT; CDR3aa: CASSSGEGRAEAFF
j_gene: TRBJ2-1; d_gene: -; v_gene: TRBV14; abundance: -; CDR3nt: TGTGCCAGCAGCCAAGACCCCAGGGGACTCAATGAGCAGTTCTTC; CDR3aa: CASSQDPRGLNEQFF
j_gene: TRBJ1-1; d_gene: -; v_gene: TRBV10-3; abundance: -; CDR3nt: TGTGCCATCAGCCCGGGCGGGGGCATGAACACTGAAGCTTTCTTT; CDR3aa: CAISPGGGMNTEAFF
j_gene: TRBJ1-2; d_gene: -; v_gene: TRBV27; abundance: -; CDR3nt: TGTGCCAGCAGTTTCCTCCCGACAGCCAACTATGGCTACACCTTC; CDR3aa: CASSFLPTANYGYTF
j_gene: TRBJ2-5; d_gene: TRBD1; v_gene: TRBV7-9; abundance: few; CDR3nt: TGTGCCAGCAGCATACAGGGGGCTGAAGAGACCCAGTACTTC; CDR3aa: CASSIQGAEETQYF
j_gene: TRBJ2-3; d_gene: TRBD1; v_gene: TRBV20-1; abundance: once; CDR3nt: TGCAGTGCTAGTCATAGGGACAGTTACACAGATACGCAGTATTTT; CDR3aa: CSASHRDSYTDTQYF
j_gene: TRBJ2-7; d_gene: -; v_gene: TRBV7-9; abundance: many; CDR3nt: TGTGCCAGCAGCTTAACAGGAGGAGGGTACGAGCAGTACTTC; CDR3aa: CASSLTGGGYEQYF
j_gene: TRBJ2-5; d_gene: TRBD2; v_gene: TRBV13; abundance: few; CDR3nt: TGTGCCAGCAGCTATCGGACTAGCGGCCAAGAGACCCAGTACTTC; CDR3aa: CASSYRTSGQETQYF
j_gene: TRBJ1-2; d_gene: -; v_gene: TRBV27; abundance: -; CDR3nt: TGTGCCAGCAGTCCGCTCGGGAACAGCCCAGGGTATGGCTACACCTTC; CDR3aa: CASSPLGNSPGYGYTF
j_gene: TRBJ2-4; d_gene: -; v_gene: TRBV11-2; abundance: -; CDR3nt: TGTGCCAGCAGCTTGGGGGGGGGCGGTCGGATAGCCAAAAACATTCAGTACTTC; CDR3aa: CASSLGGGGRIAKNIQYF
j_gene: TRBJ1-5; d_gene: TRBD1; v_gene: TRBV2; abundance: -; CDR3nt: TGTGCCAGCAATCTGGGACAGGGGGCACTGGACAATCAGCCCCAGCATTTT; CDR3aa: CASNLGQGALDNQPQHF
j_gene: TRBJ2-5; d_gene: -; v_gene: TRBV24-1; abundance: few; CDR3nt: TGTGCCACCAGTGATGCGTACCAAGAGACCCAGTACTTC; CDR3aa: CATSDAYQETQYF
j_gene: TRBJ2-1; d_gene: -; v_gene: TRBV20-1; abundance: -; CDR3nt: TGCAGTGCTAGAGGCGAGCGGTGGGATGAGCAGTTCTTC; CDR3aa: CSARGERWDEQFF
j_gene: TRBJ2-2; d_gene: -; v_gene: TRBV5-5; abundance: -; CDR3nt: TGTGCCAGCAGCAAGTCTACCGGGGAGCTGTTTTTT; CDR3aa: CASSKSTGELFF
j_gene: TRBJ2-7; d_gene: -; v_gene: TRBV5-1; abundance: -; CDR3nt: TGCGCCAGCAGCTTGAACACAGGGCCCAACGAGCAGTACTTC; CDR3aa: CASSLNTGPNEQYF
j_gene: TRBJ1-4; d_gene: -; v_gene: TRBV7-8; abundance: few; CDR3nt: TGTGCCAGCAGCCCAGACTTGCCTAATGAAAAACTGTTTTTT; CDR3aa: CASSPDLPNEKLFF
j_gene: TRBJ2-5; d_gene: TRBD2; v_gene: TRBV20-1; abundance: -; CDR3nt: TGCAGTGCTAAAGATCCGGGACTAGCGGGAGCCATGTGGGAGACCCAGTACTTC; CDR3aa: CSAKDPGLAGAMWETQYF
j_gene: TRBJ2-3; d_gene: TRBD2; v_gene: TRBV3-1; abundance: -; CDR3nt: TGTGCCAGCAGCCACCAGCGGGGGGGCGGCACAGATACGCAGTATTTT; CDR3aa: CASSHQRGGGTDTQYF
j_gene: TRBJ2-1; d_gene: -; v_gene: TRBV10-1; abundance: -; CDR3nt: TGCGCCAGCAGTGAGTCAGCAGGGGGGACCTACAATGAGCAGTTCTTC; CDR3aa: CASSESAGGTYNEQFF
j_gene: TRBJ2-7; d_gene: -; v_gene: TRBV7-2; abundance: -; CDR3nt: TGTGCCAGCAGCTTATCAACCCAACTCGGCTACGAGCAGTACTTC; CDR3aa: CASSLSTQLGYEQYF
j_gene: TRBJ2-3; d_gene: -; v_gene: TRBV27; abundance: few; CDR3nt: TGTGCCAGCACCATTGGGGATTGGGATACGCAGTATTTT; CDR3aa: CASTIGDWDTQYF
j_gene: TRBJ1-5; d_gene: -; v_gene: TRBV6-2/TRBV6-3; abundance: -; CDR3nt: TGTGCCAGCTGCACAGCTAATCAGCCCCAGCATTTT; CDR3aa: CASCTANQPQHF
j_gene: TRBJ1-1; d_gene: -; v_gene: TRBV20-1; abundance: -; CDR3nt: TGCAGTGCTAGGCAGGGGCAGGACTTTGAAGCTTTCTTT; CDR3aa: CSARQGQDFEAFF
j_gene: TRBJ1-2; d_gene: -; v_gene: TRBV20-1; abundance: -; CDR3nt: TGCAGTGCTAGAGTCCGGGACTATGGCTACACCTTC; CDR3aa: CSARVRDYGYTF
j_gene: TRBJ2-2; d_gene: TRBD2; v_gene: TRBV4-2; abundance: -; CDR3nt: TGTGCCAGCAGCCAAGATCCAGCGGGGGGACGGAACACCGGGGAGCTGTTTTTT; CDR3aa: CASSQDPAGGRNTGELFF
j_gene: TRBJ2-5; d_gene: TRBD2; v_gene: TRBV28; abundance: once; CDR3nt: TGTGCCAGCAGTGCGCCACTAGCGGGGGTAGCAGAGACCCAGTACTTC; CDR3aa: CASSAPLAGVAETQYF
j_gene: TRBJ1-4; d_gene: -; v_gene: TRBV5-1; abundance: -; CDR3nt: TGCGCCAGCAGCTTGGGCCCGACAGGATCTAATGAAAAACTGTTTTTT; CDR3aa: CASSLGPTGSNEKLFF
j_gene: TRBJ1-6; d_gene: -; v_gene: TRBV2; abundance: few; CDR3nt: TGTGCCAGCAGTGAACTTAGTCCAGATAATTCACCCCTCCACTTT; CDR3aa: CASSELSPDNSPLHF
j_gene: TRBJ1-1; d_gene: -; v_gene: TRBV7-8; abundance: -; CDR3nt: TGTGCCAGCAGGGCCTCAACAGGAGTCATGAACACTGAAGCTTTCTTT; CDR3aa: CASRASTGVMNTEAFF
j_gene: TRBJ1-4; d_gene: -; v_gene: TRBV15; abundance: -; CDR3nt: TGTGCCACCAGCAGAGGCAGGCTAACTAATGAAAAACTGTTTTTT; CDR3aa: CATSRGRLTNEKLFF
j_gene: TRBJ2-5; d_gene: -; v_gene: TRBV19; abundance: -; CDR3nt: TGTGCCAGTGGAAGCCTAATGGAGAGCCAGTACTTC; CDR3aa: CASGSLMESQYF
j_gene: TRBJ1-1; d_gene: TRBD1; v_gene: TRBV10-3; abundance: -; CDR3nt: TGTGCCATCAGAACCTCAGGGGGGAGTACTGAAGCTTTCTTT; CDR3aa: CAIRTSGGSTEAFF
j_gene: TRBJ1-4; d_gene: -; v_gene: TRBV6-2/TRBV6-3; abundance: -; CDR3nt: TGTGCCAGCAGTACTGCCCGGGGAGGTGAAAAACTGTTTTTT; CDR3aa: CASSTARGGEKLFF